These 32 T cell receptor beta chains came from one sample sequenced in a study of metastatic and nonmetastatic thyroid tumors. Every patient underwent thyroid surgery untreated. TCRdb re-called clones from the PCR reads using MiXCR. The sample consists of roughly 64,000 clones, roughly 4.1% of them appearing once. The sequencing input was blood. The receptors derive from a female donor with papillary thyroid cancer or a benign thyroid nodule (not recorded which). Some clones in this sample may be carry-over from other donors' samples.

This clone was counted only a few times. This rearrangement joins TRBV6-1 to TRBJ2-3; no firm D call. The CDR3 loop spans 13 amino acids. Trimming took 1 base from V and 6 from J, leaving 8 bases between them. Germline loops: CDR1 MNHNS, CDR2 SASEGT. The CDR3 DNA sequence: TGTGCCAGCAGTGAAGGTTCGTGGGATACGCAGTATTTT. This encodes CASSEGSWDTQYF.

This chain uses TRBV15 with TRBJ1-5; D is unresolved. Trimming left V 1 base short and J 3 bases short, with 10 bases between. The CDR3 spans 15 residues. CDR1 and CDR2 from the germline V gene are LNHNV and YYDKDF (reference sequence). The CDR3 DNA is TGTGCCACCAGCAGAGTTTCTGACGTCAATCAGCCCCAGCATTTT. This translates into CATSRVSDVNQPQHF.

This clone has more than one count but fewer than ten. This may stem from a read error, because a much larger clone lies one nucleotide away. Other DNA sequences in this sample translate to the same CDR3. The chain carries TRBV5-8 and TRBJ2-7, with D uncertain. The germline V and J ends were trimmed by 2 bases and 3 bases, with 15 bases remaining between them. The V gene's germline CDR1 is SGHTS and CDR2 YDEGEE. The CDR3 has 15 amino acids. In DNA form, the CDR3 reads TGTGCCAGCAGCTTTCCAGGATCCCTGGACTACGAGCAGTACTTC. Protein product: CASSFPGSLDYEQYF.

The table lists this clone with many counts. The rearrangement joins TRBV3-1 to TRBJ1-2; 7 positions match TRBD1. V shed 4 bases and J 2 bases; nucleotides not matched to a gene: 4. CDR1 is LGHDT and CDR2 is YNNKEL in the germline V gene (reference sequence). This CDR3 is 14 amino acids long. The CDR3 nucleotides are TGTGCCAGCAGCCGCCCGACAGGGAACTATGGCTACACCTTC. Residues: CASSRPTGNYGYTF.

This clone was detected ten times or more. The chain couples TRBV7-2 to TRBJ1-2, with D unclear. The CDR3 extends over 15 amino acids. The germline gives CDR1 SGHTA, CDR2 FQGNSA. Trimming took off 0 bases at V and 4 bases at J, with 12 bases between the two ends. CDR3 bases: TGTGCCAGCAGCTTAGCGTCATCTCGAGCCTATGGCTACACCTTC. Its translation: CASSLASSRAYGYTF.

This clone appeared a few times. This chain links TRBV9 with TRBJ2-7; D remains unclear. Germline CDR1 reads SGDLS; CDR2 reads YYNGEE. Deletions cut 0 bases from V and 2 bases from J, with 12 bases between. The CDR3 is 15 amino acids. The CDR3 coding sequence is TGTGCCAGCAGCGTAGCCGGCGAAGGGCCCTACGAGCAGTACTTC. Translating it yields CASSVAGEGPYEQYF. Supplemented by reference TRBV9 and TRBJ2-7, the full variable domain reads DSGVTQTPKHLITATGQRVTLRCSPRSGDLSVYWYQQSLDQGLQFLIQYYNGEERAKGNILERFSAQQFPDLHSELNLSSLELGDSALYFCASSVAGEGPYEQYFGPGTRLTVT.

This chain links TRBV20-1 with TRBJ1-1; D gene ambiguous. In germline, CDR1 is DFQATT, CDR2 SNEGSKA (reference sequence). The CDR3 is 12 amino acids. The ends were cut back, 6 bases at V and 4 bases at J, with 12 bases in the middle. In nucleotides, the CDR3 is TGCAGTGCCCCGTCGGCAGGCACTGAAGCTTTCTTT. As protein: CSAPSAGTEAFF.

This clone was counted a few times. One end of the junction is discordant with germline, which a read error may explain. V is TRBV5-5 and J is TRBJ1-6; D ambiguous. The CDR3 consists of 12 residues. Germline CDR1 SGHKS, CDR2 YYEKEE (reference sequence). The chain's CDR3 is CASSAVGSSLHF. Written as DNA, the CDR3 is TGTGCCAGCAGCGCTGTCGGTTCATCCCTCCACTTT.

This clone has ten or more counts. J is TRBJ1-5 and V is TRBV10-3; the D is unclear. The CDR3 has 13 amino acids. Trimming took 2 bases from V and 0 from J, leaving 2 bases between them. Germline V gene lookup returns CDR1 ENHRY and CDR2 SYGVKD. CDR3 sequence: CAISEDSNQPQHF. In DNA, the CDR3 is TGTGCCATCAGTGAGGATAGCAATCAGCCCCAGCATTTT.

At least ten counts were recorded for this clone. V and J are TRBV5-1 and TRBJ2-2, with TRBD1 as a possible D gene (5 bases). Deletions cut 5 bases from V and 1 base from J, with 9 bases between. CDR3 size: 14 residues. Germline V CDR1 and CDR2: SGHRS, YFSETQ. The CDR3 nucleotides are TGCGCCAGCAGTCATCAGGGGAACACCGGGGAGCTGTTTTTT. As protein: CASSHQGNTGELFF.

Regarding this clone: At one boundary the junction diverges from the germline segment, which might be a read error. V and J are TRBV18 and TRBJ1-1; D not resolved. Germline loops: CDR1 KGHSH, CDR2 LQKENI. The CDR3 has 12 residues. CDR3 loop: CASSPSDGESCF. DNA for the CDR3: TGTGCCAGCTCACCCTCGGACGGTGAATCTTGCTTT.

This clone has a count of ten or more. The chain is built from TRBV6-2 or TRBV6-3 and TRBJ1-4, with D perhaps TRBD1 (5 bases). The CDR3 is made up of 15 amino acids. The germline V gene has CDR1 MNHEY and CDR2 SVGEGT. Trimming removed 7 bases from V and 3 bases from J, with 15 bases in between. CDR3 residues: CASNSGSAANEKLFF. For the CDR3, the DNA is TGTGCCAGCAACTCAGGGAGCGCGGCTAATGAAAAACTGTTTTTT.

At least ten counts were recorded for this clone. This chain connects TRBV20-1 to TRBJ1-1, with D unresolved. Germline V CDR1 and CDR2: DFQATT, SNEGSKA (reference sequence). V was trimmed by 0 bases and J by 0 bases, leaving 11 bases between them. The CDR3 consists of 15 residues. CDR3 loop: CSARDMDLLNTEAFF. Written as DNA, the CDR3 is TGCAGTGCTAGAGATATGGATTTACTGAACACTGAAGCTTTCTTT.

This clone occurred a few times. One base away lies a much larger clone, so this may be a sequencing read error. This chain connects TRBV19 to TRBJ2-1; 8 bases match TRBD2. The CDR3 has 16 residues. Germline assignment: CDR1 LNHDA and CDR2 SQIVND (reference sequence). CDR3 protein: CAISIDTLAGYNEQFF. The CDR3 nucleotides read TGTGCCATTAGTATAGATACGTTAGCGGGGTACAATGAGCAGTTCTTC. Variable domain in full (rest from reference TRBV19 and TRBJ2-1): DGGITQSPKYLFRKEGQNVTLSCEQNLNHDAMYWYRQDPGQGLRLIYYSQIVNDFQKGDIAEGYSVSREKKESFPLTVTSAQKNPTAFYLCAISIDTLAGYNEQFFGPGTRLTVL.

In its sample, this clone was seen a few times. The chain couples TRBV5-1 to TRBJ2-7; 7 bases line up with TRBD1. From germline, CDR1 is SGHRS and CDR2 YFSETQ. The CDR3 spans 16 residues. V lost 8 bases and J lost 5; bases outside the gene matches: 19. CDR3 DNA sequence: TGCGCCAGTAGCCCTGAACAGGGGTCAAGGTCGGACGAGCAGTACTTC. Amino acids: CASSPEQGSRSDEQYF.

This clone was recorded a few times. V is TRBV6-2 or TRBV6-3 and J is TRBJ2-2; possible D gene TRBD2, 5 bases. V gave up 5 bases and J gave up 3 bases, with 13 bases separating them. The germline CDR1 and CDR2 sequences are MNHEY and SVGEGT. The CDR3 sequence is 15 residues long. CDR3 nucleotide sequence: TGTGCCAGCAGTGATTCTCGGACTGACACCGGGGAGCTGTTTTTT. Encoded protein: CASSDSRTDTGELFF.

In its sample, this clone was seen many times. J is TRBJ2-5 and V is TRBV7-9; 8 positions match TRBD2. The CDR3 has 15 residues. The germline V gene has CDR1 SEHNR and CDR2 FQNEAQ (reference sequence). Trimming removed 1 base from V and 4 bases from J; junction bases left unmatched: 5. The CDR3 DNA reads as TGTGCCAGCAGCTTAGGGGATAGCGGGGCAGAGACCCAGTACTTC. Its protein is CASSLGDSGAETQYF.

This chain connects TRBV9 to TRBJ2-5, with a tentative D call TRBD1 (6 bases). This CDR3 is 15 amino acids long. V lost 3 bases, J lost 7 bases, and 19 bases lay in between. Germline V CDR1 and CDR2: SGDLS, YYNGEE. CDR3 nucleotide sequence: TGTGCCAGCAGCGGTGGGGGCGCATGGGGCGGGACCCAGTACTTC. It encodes CASSGGGAWGGTQYF. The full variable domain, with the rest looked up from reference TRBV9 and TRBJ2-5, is DSGVTQTPKHLITATGQRVTLRCSPRSGDLSVYWYQQSLDQGLQFLIQYYNGEERAKGNILERFSAQQFPDLHSELNLSSLELGDSALYFCASSGGGAWGGTQYFGPGTRLLVL.

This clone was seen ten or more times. The CDR3 reads CASSGGDSSVKLFF. The CDR3 region has the DNA TGTGCCAGCAGCGGGGGGGACAGTAGCGTAAAACTGTTTTTT. The rearrangement uses TRBV5-5 and TRBJ1-4, with 7 bases aligning to TRBD1. V lost 4 bases, J lost 10 bases, and 10 bases stayed unmatched. CDR1 is SGHKS, CDR2 YYEKEE, per germline (reference sequence). The CDR3 is 14 residues long. Together with reference TRBV5-5 and TRBJ1-4, the CDR3 gives the full variable domain: DAGVTQSPTHLIKTRGQQVTLRCSPISGHKSVSWYQQVLGQGPQFIFQYYEKEERGRGNFPDRFSARQFPNYSSELNVNALLLGDSALYLCASSGGDSSVKLFFGSGTQLSVL.

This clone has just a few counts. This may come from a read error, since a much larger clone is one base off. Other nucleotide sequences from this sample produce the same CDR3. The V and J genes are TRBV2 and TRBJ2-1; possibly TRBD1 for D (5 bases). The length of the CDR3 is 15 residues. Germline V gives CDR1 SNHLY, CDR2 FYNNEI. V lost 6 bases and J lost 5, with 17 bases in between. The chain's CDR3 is CASSAGQGPNNEQFF. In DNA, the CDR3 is TGTGCCAGCAGCGCCGGGCAGGGTCCAAACAATGAGCAGTTCTTC.

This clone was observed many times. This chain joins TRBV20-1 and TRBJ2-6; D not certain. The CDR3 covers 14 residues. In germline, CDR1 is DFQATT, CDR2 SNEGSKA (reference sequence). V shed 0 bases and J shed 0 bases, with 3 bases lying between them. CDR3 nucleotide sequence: TGCAGTGCTAGAGAGAACTCTGGGGCCAACGTCCTGACTTTC. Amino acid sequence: CSARENSGANVLTF.

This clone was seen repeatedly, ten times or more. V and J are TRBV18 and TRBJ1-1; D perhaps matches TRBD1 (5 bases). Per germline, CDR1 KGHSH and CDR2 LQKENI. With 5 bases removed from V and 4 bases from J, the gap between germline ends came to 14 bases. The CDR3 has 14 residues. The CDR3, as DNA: TGTGCCAGCTCAGAGGAGGGGCTGAGCACTGAAGCTTTCTTT. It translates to CASSEEGLSTEAFF.

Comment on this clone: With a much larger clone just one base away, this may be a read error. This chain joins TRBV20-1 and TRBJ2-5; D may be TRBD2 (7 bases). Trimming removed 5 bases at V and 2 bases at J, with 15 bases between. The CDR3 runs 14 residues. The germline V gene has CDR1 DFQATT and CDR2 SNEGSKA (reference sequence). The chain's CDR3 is CSAPWEGGQETQYF. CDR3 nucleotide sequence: TGCAGTGCTCCTTGGGAGGGGGGACAAGAGACCCAGTACTTC.

The CDR3 bases are TGTGCCAGCGGCTCGCCGGGACAGGTGGGCTACGAGCAGTACTTC. It translates to CASGSPGQVGYEQYF. This chain links TRBV28 with TRBJ2-7, with 8 bases lining up with TRBD1. Trimming cost V 8 bases and J 3 bases; bases outside gene matches: 12. Germline-derived CDR1 and CDR2 are MDHEN and SYDVKM. This CDR3 has 15 residues.

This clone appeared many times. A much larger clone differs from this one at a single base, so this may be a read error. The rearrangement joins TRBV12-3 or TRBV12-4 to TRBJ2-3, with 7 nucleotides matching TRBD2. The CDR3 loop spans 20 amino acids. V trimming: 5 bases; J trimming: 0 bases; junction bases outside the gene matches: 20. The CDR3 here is CASSPRLGTGGRASTDTQYF. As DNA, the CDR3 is TGTGCCAGCAGTCCCAGATTGGGGACTGGCGGGAGAGCTAGCACAGATACGCAGTATTTT.

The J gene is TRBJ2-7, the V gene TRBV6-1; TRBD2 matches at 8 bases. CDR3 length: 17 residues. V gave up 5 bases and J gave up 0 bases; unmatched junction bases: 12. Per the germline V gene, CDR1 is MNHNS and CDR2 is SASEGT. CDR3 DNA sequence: TGTGCCAGCAGTCGGCAGCCGGGACTAGTCGGCTCCTACGAGCAGTACTTC. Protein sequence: CASSRQPGLVGSYEQYF.

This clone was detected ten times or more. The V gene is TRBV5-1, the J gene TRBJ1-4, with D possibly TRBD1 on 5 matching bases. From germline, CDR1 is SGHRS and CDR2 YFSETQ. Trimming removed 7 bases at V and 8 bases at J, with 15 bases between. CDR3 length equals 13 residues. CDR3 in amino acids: CASGFGQGEKLFF. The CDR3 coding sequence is TGCGCCAGCGGGTTTGGCCAGGGAGAAAAACTGTTTTTT.

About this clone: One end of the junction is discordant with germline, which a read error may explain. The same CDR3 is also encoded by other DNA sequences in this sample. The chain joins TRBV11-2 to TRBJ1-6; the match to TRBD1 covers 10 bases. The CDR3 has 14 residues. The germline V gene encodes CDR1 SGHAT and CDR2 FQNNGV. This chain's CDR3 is CASSLDRGLSPLHF. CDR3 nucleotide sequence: TGTGCCAGTAGCCTCGACAGGGGGCTTTCACCTCTCCACTTT.

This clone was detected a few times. The CDR3 region is CAWKGPADTQYF. DNA of the CDR3: TGTGCCTGGAAAGGACCGGCGGATACGCAGTATTTT. J is TRBJ2-3 and V is TRBV30, with D unresolved. V was pared by 4 bases and J by 6 bases, with 11 bases between. The CDR3 spans 12 residues. Germline V gene data show CDR1 as GTSNPN and CDR2 as SVGIG (reference sequence).

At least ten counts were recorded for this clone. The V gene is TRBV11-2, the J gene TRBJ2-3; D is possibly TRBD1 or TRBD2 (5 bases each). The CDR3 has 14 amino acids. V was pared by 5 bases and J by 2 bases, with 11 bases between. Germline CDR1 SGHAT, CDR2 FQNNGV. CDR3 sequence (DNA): TGTGCCAGCAGCCCTGCCGGGGCCACAGATACGCAGTATTTT. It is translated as CASSPAGATDTQYF.

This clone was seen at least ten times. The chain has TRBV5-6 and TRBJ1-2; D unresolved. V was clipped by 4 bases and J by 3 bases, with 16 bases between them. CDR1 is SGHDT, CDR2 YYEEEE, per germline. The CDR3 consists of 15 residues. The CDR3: CASSRRRAAYYGYTF. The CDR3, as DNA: TGTGCCAGCAGCCGAAGGAGGGCCGCCTACTATGGCTACACCTTC.

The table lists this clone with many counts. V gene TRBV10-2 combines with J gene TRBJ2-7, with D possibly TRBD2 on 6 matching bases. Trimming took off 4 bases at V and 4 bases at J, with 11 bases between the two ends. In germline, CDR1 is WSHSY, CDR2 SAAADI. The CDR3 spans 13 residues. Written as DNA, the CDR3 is TGCGCCAGCAGTGGGCTAGCGAAATACGAGCAGTACTTC. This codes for CASSGLAKYEQYF.